The 5 T cell receptor beta chains below all came from one sample that was sequenced in a study of T cells in Graves' hyperthyroidism and ophthalmopathy. Amplified regions were TCR beta CDR3 sequences from RNA transcripts. With the HTBI primer set, the TCR CDR3 went through a first round of RT-PCR. TCRdb ran MiXCR on the multiplex PCR reads and lists one entry per CDR3 protein. The sample holds almost 350,000 distinct CDR3 sequences, about a sixth seen once. Source material: blood. All receptors derive from a woman in her forties with Graves' ophthalmopathy.

This clonotype has ten or more counts. CDR3 protein: CASARAGLSYEQYF. The CDR3 region has the DNA TGTGCCAGCGCCCGGGCAGGGCTTTCCTACGAGCAGTACTTC. This chain links TRBV12-3 or TRBV12-4 with TRBJ2-7, with D tentatively TRBD1 (5 bases). Trimming shortened V by 8 bases and J by 1 base, and 15 bases separated the two germline ends. The CDR3 extends over 14 amino acids.

This clonotype was counted ten times or more. CDR3 in amino acids: CASSIDRGAGELFF. For the CDR3, the DNA is TGTGCCAGTAGTATAGATAGGGGTGCCGGGGAGCTGTTTTTT. This rearrangement joins TRBV19 to TRBJ2-2, with a tentative D call TRBD1 (5 bases). Trimming pared 0 bases from V and 6 bases from J, leaving 8 bases between. The CDR3 contains 14 residues. Looked up from germline, CDR1 is LNHDA and CDR2 is SQIVND (reference sequence). Drawing the rest from reference TRBV19 and TRBJ2-2, the complete variable domain is DGGITQSPKYLFRKEGQNVTLSCEQNLNHDAMYWYRQDPGQGLRLIYYSQIVNDFQKGDIAEGYSVSREKKESFPLTVTSAQKNPTAFYLCASSIDRGAGELFFGEGSRLTVL.

This clonotype was observed at least ten times. The CDR3 region is CASSSGWQYEQYF. CDR3 nucleotide sequence: TGTGCCAGCAGCTCGGGGTGGCAGTACGAGCAGTACTTC. V usage is TRBV11-2 and J usage is TRBJ2-7; weak D call: TRBD2 (5 bases). The CDR3 consists of 13 residues. From germline, CDR1 is SGHAT and CDR2 FQNNGV. V shed 4 bases and J shed 4 bases, with 11 bases lying between them.

This clonotype was found many times. The chain's CDR3 is CASSSGSMNTEAFF. The CDR3 nucleotides are TGTGCCAGCAGTTCCGGGTCGATGAACACTGAAGCTTTCTTT. This chain joins TRBV27 and TRBJ1-1; D is unclear. The CDR3 has 14 residues. Germline V CDR1 and CDR2: MNHEY, SMNVEV (reference sequence). Trimming cost V 4 bases and J 0 bases, with 9 bases left between them.

This clonotype was observed at least ten times. The rearrangement links TRBV20-1 to TRBJ2-7; D remains unclear. Trimming cost V 3 bases and J 2 bases, with 11 bases left between them. The CDR3 is made up of 13 amino acids. The germline V gene encodes CDR1 DFQATT and CDR2 SNEGSKA (reference sequence). CDR3 loop: CSARGLNPYEQYF. The CDR3 region has the DNA TGCAGTGCTAGGGGCCTAAACCCCTACGAGCAGTACTTC.